Listed below are T cell receptor beta chains from one sample, sequenced in a study of sequential checkpoint blockade in melanoma. Clones were sequenced by immunoSEQ multiplex PCR, and TCRdb holds only the in-frame ones, with some missing. The sample lists about 2,200 clones, approximately 58% occurring once. Sample: CD8+ T cells sorted from blood (inferred from file names), taken from a patient given nivolumab and ipilimumab in sequence. The receptors derive from a human patient with melanoma. Some clones in this sample may be carry-over from other donors' samples. Both conserved end residues are part of each CDR3. D genes are given only for firm matches. The listing skips clone size in some rows; elsewhere it reads once, few, many or a size class.

length: 14
J: TRBJ2-7
V: TRBV14
D: TRBD2
size: NA
CDR3: CASSQAGGVHEQYF
DNA: TGTGCCAGCAGCCAAGCGGGAGGGGTGCACGAGCAGTACTTC

length: 12
J: TRBJ2-7
V: TRBV30
D: NA
size: NA
CDR3: CAGVTETYEQYF
DNA: TGTGCCGGCGTAACAGAGACATACGAGCAGTACTTC

length: 13
J: TRBJ1-1
V: TRBV7-6
D: TRBD1
size: NA
CDR3: CASSLTGTTEAFF
DNA: TGTGCCAGCAGCTTGACAGGGACTACTGAAGCTTTCTTT

length: 14
J: TRBJ2-1
V: TRBV2
D: NA
size: NA
CDR3: CASSGQGNYNEQFF
DNA: TGTGCCAGCAGTGGTCAGGGGAACTACAATGAGCAGTTCTTC

length: 14
J: TRBJ1-6
V: TRBV5-1
D: TRBD1
size: NA
CDR3: CASSQGQINSPLHF
DNA: TGCGCCAGCAGCCAGGGACAGATTAATTCACCCCTCCACTTT

length: 13
J: TRBJ2-7
V: TRBV29-1
D: NA
size: NA
CDR3: CSVEGDRYYEQYF
DNA: TGCAGCGTTGAAGGTGACAGATACTACGAGCAGTACTTC

length: 13
J: TRBJ1-1
V: TRBV7-1
D: NA
size: NA
CDR3: CASSRPTQGEAFF
DNA: TGTGCCAGCAGCCGCCCTACGCAGGGTGAAGCTTTCTTT

length: 14
J: TRBJ2-7
V: TRBV4-1
D: NA
size: once
CDR3: CASSQDQGGYEQYF
DNA: TGCGCCAGCAGCCAAGATCAGGGCGGCTACGAGCAGTACTTC

length: 12
J: TRBJ2-7
V: TRBV6-6
D: NA
size: NA
CDR3: CATTGGPYEQYF
DNA: TGTGCCACCACCGGGGGGCCCTACGAGCAGTACTTC

length: 13
J: TRBJ1-1
V: TRBV7-2
D: NA
size: few
CDR3: CASSRPTQGEAFF
DNA: TGTGCCAGCAGCCGCCCTACGCAGGGTGAAGCTTTCTTT

length: 14
J: TRBJ2-2
V: TRBV19
D: NA
size: NA
CDR3: CASSMFRGTGELFF
DNA: TGTGCCAGTAGTATGTTTAGGGGTACCGGGGAGCTGTTTTTT

length: 13
J: TRBJ2-7
V: TRBV6-5
D: NA
size: NA
CDR3: CASSYSPGVEQYF
DNA: TGTGCCAGCAGTTACTCCCCCGGGGTCGAGCAGTACTTC

length: 16
J: TRBJ2-5
V: TRBV6-4
D: TRBD2
size: few
CDR3: CASSPGTSGGQETQYF
DNA: TGTGCCAGCAGTCCAGGGACTAGCGGGGGGCAAGAGACCCAGTACTTC

length: 13
J: TRBJ1-1
V: TRBV4-3
D: NA
size: NA
CDR3: CASSIREVTEAFF
DNA: TGCGCCAGCAGTATTCGGGAGGTCACTGAAGCTTTCTTT

length: 14
J: TRBJ1-5
V: TRBV4-1
D: TRBD1
size: NA
CDR3: CASSHSTGDQPQHF
DNA: TGCGCCAGCAGCCATTCAACAGGGGACCAGCCCCAGCATTTT

length: 15
J: TRBJ1-5
V: TRBV5-8
D: NA
size: NA
CDR3: CASSPWWESNQPQHF
DNA: TGTGCCAGCAGCCCCTGGTGGGAGAGCAATCAGCCCCAGCATTTT

length: 14
J: TRBJ1-5
V: TRBV2
D: TRBD1
size: NA
CDR3: CASSEGDRLWPQHF
DNA: TGTGCCAGCAGTGAAGGGGACAGATTATGGCCCCAGCATTTT

length: 14
J: TRBJ2-7
V: TRBV30
D: NA
size: NA
CDR3: CAWSRLEGLGEQYF
DNA: TGTGCCTGGTCCCGACTAGAAGGTTTGGGCGAGCAGTACTTC

length: 13
J: TRBJ1-5
V: TRBV30
D: NA
size: NA
CDR3: CAWSEDYNQPQHF
DNA: TGTGCCTGGAGTGAAGACTACAATCAGCCCCAGCATTTT

length: 14
J: TRBJ1-1
V: TRBV27
D: NA
size: NA
CDR3: CASSNPDKNTEAFF
DNA: TGTGCCAGCAGTAATCCGGACAAGAACACTGAAGCTTTCTTT

length: 13
J: TRBJ1-1
V: TRBV2
D: NA
size: NA
CDR3: CASDSPGNTEAFF
DNA: TGTGCCAGCGATTCCCCAGGGAACACTGAAGCTTTCTTT

length: 15
J: TRBJ2-7
V: TRBV5-1
D: NA
size: NA
CDR3: CASSLDLGTLYEQYF
DNA: TGCGCCAGCAGCTTGGATTTGGGGACACTCTACGAGCAGTACTTC

length: 17
J: TRBJ1-3
V: TRBV4-1
D: NA
size: NA
CDR3: CASSPWPGGGDGNTIYF
DNA: TGCGCCAGCAGCCCCTGGCCGGGTGGGGGCGATGGAAACACCATATATTTT

length: 14
J: TRBJ1-2
V: TRBV30
D: NA
size: NA
CDR3: CAWGSLNRVGGYTF
DNA: TGTGCCTGGGGGAGTTTGAACAGGGTAGGCGGCTACACCTTC

length: 15
J: TRBJ1-2
V: TRBV4-1
D: NA
size: NA
CDR3: CASSPGGPGFYGYTF
DNA: TGCGCCAGCAGCCCGGGGGGGCCAGGGTTCTATGGCTACACCTTC

length: 16
J: TRBJ2-1
V: TRBV11-1
D: NA
size: NA
CDR3: CASSLGRASPFNEQFF
DNA: TGTGCCAGCAGCTTAGGTCGAGCCTCTCCTTTCAATGAGCAGTTCTTC

length: 13
J: TRBJ2-7
V: TRBV30
D: TRBD2
size: NA
CDR3: CAWSMDGGGEQYF
DNA: TGTGCCTGGAGTATGGACGGGGGGGGCGAGCAGTACTTC

length: 15
J: TRBJ2-1
V: TRBV12-5
D: NA
size: NA
CDR3: CASGSDGGSYNEQFF
DNA: TGTGCTAGTGGTTCGGACGGGGGCTCCTACAATGAGCAGTTCTTC

length: 17
J: TRBJ1-2
V: TRBV14
D: NA
size: NA
CDR3: CASSPRQFPGLDYGYTF
DNA: TGTGCCAGCAGCCCAAGACAGTTCCCCGGGTTGGATTATGGCTACACCTTC

length: 13
J: TRBJ1-1
V: TRBV7-2
D: TRBD1
size: few
CDR3: CASSLGTGAEAFF
DNA: TGTGCCAGCAGCTTAGGGACAGGAGCTGAAGCTTTCTTT

length: 15
J: TRBJ2-7
V: TRBV5-4
D: TRBD1
size: NA
CDR3: CASSLGGTGGYEQYF
DNA: TGTGCCAGCAGCCTCGGGGGGACAGGGGGCTACGAGCAGTACTTC

length: 15
J: TRBJ2-6
V: TRBV5-6
D: NA
size: NA
CDR3: CASSAGRGGANVLTF
DNA: TGTGCCAGCAGCGCAGGCAGGGGTGGGGCCAACGTCCTGACTTTC

length: 13
J: TRBJ1-2
V: TRBV29-1
D: NA
size: NA
CDR3: CSVVAGDVYGYTF
DNA: TGCAGCGTTGTGGCAGGGGACGTCTATGGCTACACCTTC

length: 15
J: TRBJ1-1
V: TRBV11-2
D: NA
size: medium-sized
CDR3: CASSLGVLGVTEAFF
DNA: TGTGCCAGCAGCTTAGGGGTGCTCGGGGTCACTGAAGCTTTCTTT

length: 12
J: TRBJ1-5
V: TRBV7-9
D: NA
size: NA
CDR3: CASSLGSQPQHF
DNA: TGTGCCAGCAGCTTAGGGAGTCAGCCCCAGCATTTT

length: 16
J: TRBJ1-3
V: TRBV11-2
D: NA
size: NA
CDR3: CASSSDMPYSGNTIYF
DNA: TGTGCCAGCAGTTCAGACATGCCCTACTCTGGAAACACCATATATTTT

length: 14
J: TRBJ2-1
V: TRBV7-9
D: NA
size: NA
CDR3: CASSLGPSPIEQFF
DNA: TGTGCCAGCAGCTTGGGGCCCTCCCCAATTGAGCAGTTCTTC

length: 15
J: TRBJ2-1
V: TRBV11-2
D: TRBD2
size: few
CDR3: CASSSGLAGGNEQFF
DNA: TGTGCCAGCAGCTCTGGACTAGCGGGGGGGAATGAGCAGTTCTTC

length: 14
J: TRBJ2-7
V: TRBV4-3
D: NA
size: once
CDR3: CASSQDSVAYEQYF
DNA: TGCGCCAGCAGCCAAGATTCGGTGGCCTACGAGCAGTACTTC

length: 12
J: TRBJ2-7
V: TRBV29-1
D: NA
size: NA
CDR3: CSGSFRVYEQYF
DNA: TGCAGCGGCAGTTTCAGGGTCTACGAGCAGTACTTC

length: 14
J: TRBJ2-7
V: TRBV10-3
D: TRBD1
size: medium-sized
CDR3: CAISESTGDYEQYF
DNA: TGTGCCATCAGTGAGTCAACAGGGGACTACGAGCAGTACTTC

length: 15
J: TRBJ2-1
V: TRBV7-9
D: TRBD1
size: NA
CDR3: CASSLVGTGNHEQFF
DNA: TGTGCCAGCAGCTTAGTCGGGACAGGGAACCATGAGCAGTTCTTC

length: 19
J: TRBJ2-7
V: TRBV7-9
D: NA
size: NA
CDR3: CASSSKSQGQPISLYEQYF
DNA: TGTGCCAGCAGCTCAAAGAGTCAGGGTCAACCTATATCCCTCTACGAGCAGTACTTC

length: 17
J: TRBJ2-7
V: TRBV13
D: TRBD2
size: NA
CDR3: CASSAGRPGLSSYEQYF
DNA: TGTGCCAGCAGCGCCGGCCGCCCGGGACTAAGCTCCTACGAGCAGTACTTC

length: 13
J: TRBJ1-1
V: TRBV13
D: TRBD1
size: NA
CDR3: CASRRTGGPEAFF
DNA: TGTGCCAGCAGGAGGACAGGGGGCCCTGAAGCTTTCTTT

length: 13
J: TRBJ1-6
V: TRBV5-4
D: NA
size: NA
CDR3: CASSLGGGSPLHF
DNA: TGTGCCAGCAGCTTGGGTGGCGGGTCACCCCTCCACTTT

length: 16
J: TRBJ1-2
V: TRBV7-6
D: NA
size: NA
CDR3: CASSTGTPQASYGYTF
DNA: TGTGCCAGCAGCACGGGGACACCCCAAGCTAGCTATGGCTACACCTTC

length: 15
J: TRBJ1-5
V: TRBV7-9
D: NA
size: medium-sized
CDR3: CASSPTRAGDQPQHF
DNA: TGTGCCAGCAGCCCCACTCGGGCAGGGGATCAGCCCCAGCATTTT

length: 13
J: TRBJ1-2
V: TRBV14
D: NA
size: NA
CDR3: CASSQDRRDGYTF
DNA: TGTGCCAGCAGCCAAGATCGGAGAGATGGCTACACCTTC

length: 16
J: TRBJ1-5
V: TRBV10-2
D: NA
size: NA
CDR3: CASSEWGDGGYQPQHF
DNA: TGCGCCAGCAGTGAGTGGGGGGATGGGGGTTATCAGCCCCAGCATTTT

length: 17
J: TRBJ1-1
V: TRBV12-2
D: NA
size: NA
CDR3: CASRLANLTDRGSEAFF
DNA: TGTGCAAGTCGCTTAGCTAACCTCACGGACAGGGGTTCTGAAGCTTTCTTT

length: 14
J: TRBJ1-5
V: TRBV27
D: NA
size: NA
CDR3: CASSLLGGSQPQHF
DNA: TGTGCCAGCAGTTTATTGGGGGGGAGTCAGCCCCAGCATTTT

length: 17
J: TRBJ2-7
V: TRBV27
D: TRBD2
size: once
CDR3: CASLRLAGADHTYEQYF
DNA: TGTGCCAGCCTCCGACTAGCGGGGGCCGACCACACCTACGAGCAGTACTTC

length: 14
J: TRBJ1-6
V: TRBV4-3
D: TRBD1
size: NA
CDR3: CASNWQGADSPLHF
DNA: TGCGCCAGCAACTGGCAGGGGGCAGATTCACCCCTCCACTTT

length: 16
J: TRBJ1-5
V: TRBV4-1
D: NA
size: few
CDR3: CASSQGTEHSNQPQHF
DNA: TGCGCCAGCAGCCAAGGGACAGAACATAGCAATCAGCCCCAGCATTTT

length: 14
J: TRBJ2-7
V: TRBV18
D: TRBD1
size: NA
CDR3: CASSGTGATYEQYF
DNA: TGTGCCAGCTCCGGGACAGGGGCTACCTACGAGCAGTACTTC

length: 14
J: TRBJ2-7
V: TRBV5-5
D: NA
size: NA
CDR3: CASSLRQMIHEQYF
DNA: TGTGCCAGCAGCTTGAGACAGATGATCCACGAGCAGTACTTC

length: 15
J: TRBJ2-1
V: TRBV7-9
D: NA
size: few
CDR3: CASSSTGPGYNEQFF
DNA: TGTGCCAGCAGCTCAACAGGGCCCGGGTACAATGAGCAGTTCTTC